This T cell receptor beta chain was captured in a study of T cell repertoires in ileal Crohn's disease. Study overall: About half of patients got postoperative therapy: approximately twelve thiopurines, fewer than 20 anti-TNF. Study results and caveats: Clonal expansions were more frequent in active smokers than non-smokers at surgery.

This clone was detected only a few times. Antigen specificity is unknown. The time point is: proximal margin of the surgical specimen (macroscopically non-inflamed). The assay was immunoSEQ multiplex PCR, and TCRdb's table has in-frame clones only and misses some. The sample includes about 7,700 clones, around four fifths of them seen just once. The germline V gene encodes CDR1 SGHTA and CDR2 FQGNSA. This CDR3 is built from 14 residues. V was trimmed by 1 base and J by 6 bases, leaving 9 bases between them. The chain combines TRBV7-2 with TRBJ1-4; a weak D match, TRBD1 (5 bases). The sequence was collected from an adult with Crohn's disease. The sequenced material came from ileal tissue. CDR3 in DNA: TGTGCCAGCAGCTTAGGGGGGGGAGATGAAAAACTGTTTTTT. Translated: CASSLGGGDEKLFF.